This T cell receptor (beta chain) was sequenced in a study of cytotoxic CD8 clonotypes in ibrutinib-treated CLL. At the level of the study: Mean per-sample yields comprised just over 250,000 productive templates and 80,000 to 100,000 productive rearrangements.

Notes on this clone: Its antigen is currently unknown.

Study results and caveats: Public clonotypes proved infrequent, and on treatment they shrank or remained steady. Baseline values of clonality outstripped age-matched healthy donors and followed circulating CD8+ T-cell counts.

Germline-derived CDR1 and CDR2 are LGHNA and YNFKEQ. CDR3 length equals 17 residues. J was trimmed by 4 bases and V by 4 bases; bases with no gene match: 10. Produced via immunoSEQ multiplex PCR; TCRdb's table is partial and in-frame only. The sample lists about 140,000 clones, about 84% occurring once. This receptor was obtained from a human donor with chronic lymphocytic leukemia. The sample was PBMCs, taken after 36 months of ibrutinib treatment. The chain carries TRBV4-2 and TRBJ2-3, with 11 bases aligning to TRBD2. The CDR3 DNA reads as TGTGCCAGCAGCCCCTTCCGTGCTAGCGGGAGGTCAGATACGCAGTATTTT. It yields the protein CASSPFRASGRSDTQYF.